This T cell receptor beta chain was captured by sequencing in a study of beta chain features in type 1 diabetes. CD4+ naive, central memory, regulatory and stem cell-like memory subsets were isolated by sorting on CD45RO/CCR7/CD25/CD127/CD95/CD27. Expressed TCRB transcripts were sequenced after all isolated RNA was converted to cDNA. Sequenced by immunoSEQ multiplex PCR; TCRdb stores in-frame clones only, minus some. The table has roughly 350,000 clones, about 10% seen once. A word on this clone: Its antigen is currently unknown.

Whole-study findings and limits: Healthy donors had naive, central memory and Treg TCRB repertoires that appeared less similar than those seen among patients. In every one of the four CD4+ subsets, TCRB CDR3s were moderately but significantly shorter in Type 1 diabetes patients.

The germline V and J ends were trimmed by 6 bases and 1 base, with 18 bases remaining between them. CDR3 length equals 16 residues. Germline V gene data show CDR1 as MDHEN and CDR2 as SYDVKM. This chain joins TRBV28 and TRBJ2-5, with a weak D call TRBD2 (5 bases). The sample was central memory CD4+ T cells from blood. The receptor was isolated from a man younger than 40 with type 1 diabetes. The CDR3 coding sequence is TGTGCCAGCAGGCCCTTAGGTACGCGGGCCCAAGAGACCCAGTACTTC. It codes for CASRPLGTRAQETQYF.